Below, 9 T cell receptor beta chains from the same sample are listed, as sequenced in a study of blood T cell repertoires in COVID-19. The assay was immunoSEQ multiplex PCR, and TCRdb's table has in-frame clones only and misses some. The table has 200,000 to 250,000 clones, roughly 81% seen once. Source material: peripheral blood. Receptor source: a woman between 50 and 59 years old with active or convalescent COVID-19.

On this clone: This same CDR3 is encoded by further DNA sequences in the sample. CDR3 bases: TGTGCCAGCAGCTTATTGGGGGGGCGGGAGCAGTACGTC. Translation gives CASSLLGGREQYV. The rearrangement links TRBV13 to TRBJ2-7, with a possible D match to TRBD2 (7 bases). Per germline, CDR1 PRHDT and CDR2 FYEKMQ (reference sequence). The CDR3 loop spans 13 amino acids. Deletions cut 2 bases from V and 7 bases from J, with 12 bases between.

The chain joins TRBV11-2 to TRBJ2-1; 8 bases map to TRBD1. Trimming at V came to 2 bases and at J to 9 bases, leaving 3 bases not matched to a gene. Germline V lookup: CDR1 SGHAT, CDR2 FQNNGV. The CDR3 totals 13 residues. Written as DNA, the CDR3 is TGTGCCAGCAGCTTACCAGGGGGCATTGAGCAGTTCTTC. Translating gives CASSLPGGIEQFF.

CDR3 sequence reads: CASSQDFLAGTEGYEQYF. For the CDR3, the DNA is TGTGCCAGCAGCCAAGATTTCCTAGCGGGTACCGAAGGCTACGAGCAGTACTTC. V usage is TRBV4-2 and J usage is TRBJ2-7, with 8 bases identical to TRBD2. Germline V gene sequence: CDR1 LGHNA, CDR2 YNFKEQ. CDR3 length equals 18 residues. Losses at the gene ends were 0 bases for V and 3 bases for J; bases not matched to a gene: 13.

The chain combines TRBV29-1 with TRBJ1-2; 7 bases match TRBD1. The CDR3 contains 13 residues. V lost 7 bases to trimming and J lost 0 bases; unmatched junction nucleotides: 5. The germline gives CDR1 SQVTM, CDR2 ANQGSEA. The CDR3 region is CSGLDRANYGYTF. CDR3 DNA: TGCAGCGGCCTAGACAGGGCTAACTATGGCTACACCTTC.

This chain connects TRBV5-1 to TRBJ1-1; 8 bases agree with TRBD1. The CDR3 has 12 residues. Germline-derived CDR1 and CDR2 are SGHRS and YFSETQ. After removal of 0 bases from V and 11 bases from J, the junction contained 3 bases not matched to a gene. In DNA form, the CDR3 reads TGCGCCAGCAGCTTGGGGGGACAGGACGCTTTCTTT. It codes for CASSLGGQDAFF.

V gene TRBV10-3 combines with J gene TRBJ1-6; tentative D call: TRBD1 (5 bases). V was clipped by 10 bases and J by 6 bases, with 13 bases between them. CDR1 and CDR2 from the germline V gene are ENHRY and SYGVKD. The CDR3 contains 13 residues. This CDR3 is CATIGTFNSPLHF. CDR3 in DNA: TGTGCCACCATAGGGACTTTTAATTCACCCCTCCACTTT.

This chain joins TRBV2 and TRBJ2-1; 8 bases are a match to TRBD2. Germline CDR1 SNHLY, CDR2 FYNNEI. The V gene end was trimmed by 2 bases and the J gene end by 2 bases; junction bases not matched to a gene: 2. The CDR3 is made up of 15 amino acids. CDR3 loop: CASSESGGPYNEQFF. The CDR3, as DNA: TGTGCCAGCAGTGAATCGGGGGGGCCCTACAATGAGCAGTTCTTC.

The chain recombines TRBV7-3 with TRBJ1-4, with TRBD1 identical over 10 bases. Germline V gene data show CDR1 as SGHTA and CDR2 as FQGTGA. Trimming at V came to 4 bases and at J to 4 bases, leaving 6 bases not matched to a gene. There are 16 residues in the CDR3. The CDR3 here is CASSSPTGGCNEKLFF. The CDR3 coding sequence is TGTGCCAGCAGCTCCCCGACAGGGGGCTGTAATGAAAAACTGTTTTTT.

J is TRBJ2-1 and V is TRBV19; 7 nucleotides align to TRBD2. This CDR3 spans 16 amino acids. CDR1 LNHDA and CDR2 SQIVND come from the germline V gene (reference sequence). V lost 5 bases, J lost 1 base, and 8 bases stayed unmatched. The CDR3 DNA follows: TGTGCCAGTAGTGGGGTAGCGGGCGCGTCCTACAATGAGCAGTTCTTC. It encodes CASSGVAGASYNEQFF.